What follows is one T cell receptor beta chain and its context. Its antigen is undetermined. PCR employed 60 Vbeta and 13 Jbeta primers. Assay: immunoSEQ multiplex PCR; the TCRdb copy retains only in-frame clones and omits some. The sample yields approximately 130,000 clones, 83% seen once. The data derive from a study of cytomegalovirus exposure and HLA in healthy donors. Study-wide results and caveats: Sequencing depth roughly uniform across donors was assumed in presence/absence analyses.

The receptor comes from a girl between 2 and 10 years old in good health and CMV-seronegative. Sequencing input: PBMCs.

The CDR3 region is CASSQDGENSPLHF. In nucleotides, the CDR3 is TGCGCCAGCAGCCAAGACGGGGAAAATTCACCCCTCCACTTT. The gene calls are TRBV4-1 and TRBJ1-6; D not resolved. The germline V gene encodes CDR1 MGHRA and CDR2 YSYEKL. CDR3 length: 14 residues. Trimming cost V 0 bases and J 7 bases, with 7 bases left between them.